A selection of T cell receptor beta chains follows, all from one sample in a study of blood T cells in healthy people across ages. TCRdb called the 5' RACE reads again in MiXCR, with one record for every CDR3 protein. This table holds around 1,000,000 distinct CDR3 sequences, approximately 25% found once. The same data also went into a second study, on T cells of mothers and their children.

Material: blood. The receptor set was obtained from a girl aged 2-15 years in good health. Both conserved end residues are part of each CDR3. The D gene is left open where the match is weak. The size field is filled for only some rows; it gives once, few, many or a size class.

clone_size	d_call	v_call	j_call	cdr3_nt	cdr3_aa
NA	NA	TRBV7-3	TRBJ2-5	TGTGCCAGCAGCTTAGTACTTGAAGGGACCCAGTACTTC	CASSLVLEGTQYF
few	TRBD2	TRBV6-1	TRBJ2-3	TGTGCCAGCAGGGAGGGACTAGCGGTGAGCATAGATACGCAGTATTTT	CASREGLAVSIDTQYF
few	TRBD1	TRBV9	TRBJ1-2	TGTGCCAGCAGCGCCCCCCGGACAGGGGACTATGGCTACACCTTC	CASSAPRTGDYGYTF
NA	NA	TRBV3-1	TRBJ1-2	TGTGCCAGCAGCCAAGATGGCGGGGGAAACACCTTC	CASSQDGGGNTF
NA	TRBD2	TRBV3-1	TRBJ2-1	TGTGCCAGCAGCCTTAGACTAGCGGGAGGCCTCTCCTACAATGAGCTGTTCTTC	CASSLRLAGGLSYNELFF
NA	NA	TRBV5-1	TRBJ1-4	TGCGCCAGCAGCTTGGGTGACGGAAGACCTAATGAAAAACTGTTTTTT	CASSLGDGRPNEKLFF
NA	NA	TRBV29-1	TRBJ2-7	TGCAGCGTCCCTGGGGACACGGCGGGTTACGAGCAGTACTTC	CSVPGDTAGYEQYF
NA	NA	TRBV7-6	TRBJ2-5	TGTGCCAGCAGCTTAGCTCCTGCGGGCCCTTCGGGGGAGACCCAGTACTTC	CASSLAPAGPSGETQYF
NA	NA	TRBV9	TRBJ2-2	TGTGCCAGCAGCTCCACGACAGGGGAGCTGTTTTTT	CASSSTTGELFF
few	TRBD1	TRBV2	TRBJ2-7	TGTGCCAGCAGTGAGGGACAGGGGAACGAGCAGTACTTC	CASSEGQGNEQYF
NA	TRBD2	TRBV9	TRBJ2-1	TGTGCCAGCAGCCCCCAAAGCGGGGGGGTTGTCAATGAGCAGTTCTTC	CASSPQSGGVVNEQFF
NA	TRBD2	TRBV4-1	TRBJ2-5	TGCGCCAGCAGCCAAGTGGGTCTAGCGGTGTCGGGGGAGACCCAGTACTTC	CASSQVGLAVSGETQYF
NA	NA	TRBV9	TRBJ2-2	TGTGCCAGCAGCGTACAGAGCACCGGGGAGCTGTTTTTT	CASSVQSTGELFF